These 14 T cell receptor beta chains originate from one sample sequenced in a study of T cell repertoires in cytomegalovirus infection. These receptors' antigens are unknown. TCRdb reanalysed the reads using MiXCR and keeps one entry per CDR3 protein. Among 140,000 to 150,000 distinct CDR3 sequences listed, over 30% were seen once. The sample consisted of CD8+ T cells from cultured PBMCs, taken from culture after CMV antigen stimulation. The receptors were gathered from a human donor in good health (CMV status not recorded). Some clones in this sample may be carry-over from other donors' samples.

The V call is TRBV2, the J call TRBJ1-2; D is unclear. The length of the CDR3 is 14 residues. CDR1 and CDR2 (germline): SNHLY, FYNNEI. The ends were cut back, 7 bases at V and 4 bases at J, with 16 bases in the middle. CDR3 in amino acids: CASKGGGLGYGYTF. The CDR3 bases are TGTGCCAGCAAAGGCGGAGGGCTGGGCTATGGCTACACCTTC.

The gene calls are TRBV5-1 and TRBJ2-1; 7 bases are shared with TRBD2. The CDR3 is made up of 15 amino acids. J was trimmed by 6 bases and V by 4 bases; bases with no gene match: 10. Germline CDR1 SGHRS, CDR2 YFSETQ. The CDR3 region has the DNA TGCGCCAGCAGCCCCCCGGGGACTACGTTCAATGAGCAGTTCTTC. Amino acids: CASSPPGTTFNEQFF.

The gene calls are TRBV2 and TRBJ2-5; D is perhaps TRBD2 (5 bases). CDR1 is SNHLY, CDR2 FYNNEI, per germline. Trimming left V 6 bases short and J 4 bases short, with 9 bases between. CDR3 length equals 12 residues. CDR3 amino acids: CASRGVVETQYF. The CDR3 DNA is TGTGCCAGCAGGGGAGTCGTAGAGACCCAGTACTTC.

This clonotype was observed a handful of times. The J gene is TRBJ2-1, the V gene TRBV2; D not resolved. Germline CDR1 reads SNHLY; CDR2 reads FYNNEI. The length of the CDR3 is 11 residues. V was clipped by 6 bases and J by 7 bases, with 7 bases between them. CDR3: CASSHENEQFF. The CDR3 DNA is TGTGCCAGCAGCCATGAGAATGAGCAGTTCTTC.

The chain carries TRBV5-3 and TRBJ2-1, with 8 bases aligning to TRBD2. TRBV5-3 counts as an open reading frame of uncertain function. J was trimmed by 10 bases and V by 8 bases; bases with no gene match: 8. The CDR3 has 12 residues. This CDR3 reads CASSPGGAEQFF. The DNA for the CDR3 is TGTGCCAGCAGCCCCGGGGGGGCAGAGCAGTTCTTC.

This sequence joins TRBV5-6 and TRBJ1-4; D remains unclear. CDR3 size: 15 residues. Between the trimmed V and J ends, which lost 2 bases and 4 bases, there was a span of 12 bases. Per germline, CDR1 SGHDT and CDR2 YYEEEE. DNA for the CDR3: TGTGCCAGCAGCTTTGACCTGAACAATAATGAAAAACTGTTTTTT. Residues: CASSFDLNNNEKLFF. The full variable domain, its missing parts supplied by reference TRBV5-6 and TRBJ1-4, is DAGVTQSPTHLIKTRGQQVTLRCSPKSGHDTVSWYQQALGQGPQFIFQYYEEEERQRGNFPDRFSGHQFPNYSSELNVNALLLGDSALYLCASSFDLNNNEKLFFGSGTQLSVL.

This clonotype has a count of ten or more. The V call is TRBV7-2, the J call TRBJ1-5, with D unclear. The CDR3 sequence is 16 residues long. Germline assignment: CDR1 SGHTA and CDR2 FQGNSA. Trimming took off 1 base at V and 0 bases at J, with 10 bases between the two ends. The CDR3: CASSLGGWNSNQPQHF. Written as DNA, the CDR3 is TGTGCCAGCAGCTTAGGGGGTTGGAATAGCAATCAGCCCCAGCATTTT.

This clonotype appeared a single time. The chain employs TRBV20-1 and TRBJ1-1, with a weak D call TRBD1 (5 bases). CDR1 is DFQATT, CDR2 SNEGSKA, per germline (reference sequence). The CDR3 covers 15 residues. Trimming left V 3 bases short and J 4 bases short, with 18 bases between. CDR3 loop: CSASGFGGVFTEAFF. In DNA, the CDR3 is TGCAGTGCTAGCGGTTTCGGGGGGGTATTCACTGAAGCTTTCTTT.

In its sample, this clonotype was seen a few times. V is TRBV20-1 and J is TRBJ2-3; 10 bases line up with TRBD2. CDR3 length equals 14 residues. V shed 3 bases and J 1 base; nucleotides not matched to a gene: 1. The germline gives CDR1 DFQATT, CDR2 SNEGSKA (reference sequence). The CDR3 loop reads CSARGTSGTDTQYF. CDR3 nucleotides: TGCAGTGCTAGGGGGACTAGCGGCACAGATACGCAGTATTTT.

The chain carries TRBV7-3 and TRBJ2-1; D gene ambiguous. The CDR3 contains 13 residues. The germline gives CDR1 SGHTA, CDR2 FQGTGA. The germline V and J ends were trimmed by 2 bases and 8 bases, with 10 bases remaining between them. CDR3 DNA: TGTGCCAGCAGCTTATCCGCGATCGATGAGCAGTTCTTC. Translation gives CASSLSAIDEQFF.

This clonotype was picked up a small number of times. CDR3 sequence reads: CASSLLGENDYTF. The DNA of the CDR3 is TGTGCCAGCAGTTTATTGGGGGAAAACGACTACACCTTC. The rearrangement links TRBV27 to TRBJ1-2; TRBD1 might be the D (5 bases). Between the trimmed V and J ends, which lost 1 base and 10 bases, there was a span of 13 bases. The CDR3 consists of 13 residues. Germline V CDR1 and CDR2: MNHEY, SMNVEV (reference sequence).

The chain is built from TRBV15 and TRBJ2-7; D might be TRBD1 (6 bases). Germline V gives CDR1 LNHNV, CDR2 YYDKDF (reference sequence). The CDR3 consists of 16 residues. The V and J ends lost 0 bases and 3 bases respectively, with 15 bases between them. The DNA of the CDR3 is TGTGCCACCAGCAGAGAAGGGGGTGGCGGCAGCTACGAGCAGTACTTC. Translating gives CATSREGGGGSYEQYF.

The genes are TRBV27 and TRBJ1-5; maybe TRBD1 (5 bases). The CDR3 loop spans 14 amino acids. Germline assignment: CDR1 MNHEY and CDR2 SMNVEV (reference sequence). The V and J ends lost 8 bases and 6 bases respectively, with 17 bases between them. CDR3 protein: CASSPGGWGQPQHF. The CDR3 DNA follows: TGTGCCAGCTCTCCGGGGGGGTGGGGTCAGCCCCAGCATTTT.

This clonotype has a handful of counts. Here the CDR3 DNA reads TGTGCCAGCAGTTACCTCAATGACAGGTTCAATCAGCCCCAGCATTTT. Translation gives CASSYLNDRFNQPQHF. The rearrangement uses TRBV6-6 and TRBJ1-5; D is perhaps TRBD1 (6 bases). Looked up from germline, CDR1 is MNHNY and CDR2 is SVGAGI (reference sequence). The CDR3 runs 16 residues. V lost 2 bases, J lost 3 bases, and 14 bases lay in between.